The T cell receptor beta chain described here comes from a study of blood T cell repertoires in COVID-19. Libraries were prepared by immunoSEQ multiplex PCR; TCRdb keeps only in-frame clonotypes and omits some of them. The table records about 240,000 clones, about nine tenths of them present only once. Germline V CDR1 and CDR2: SGHRS, YFSETQ. After removal of 3 bases from V and 0 bases from J, the junction contained 4 bases not matched to a gene. The length of the CDR3 is 15 residues. Sequenced input: peripheral blood. This TCR came from a man between 60 and 75 years old who had recovered from COVID-19. This rearrangement joins TRBV5-1 to TRBJ2-5; 8 bases agree with TRBD2. This chain's CDR3 is CASSSGGVNQETQYF. The CDR3 DNA sequence: TGCGCCAGCAGCTCCGGGGGGGTTAACCAAGAGACCCAGTACTTC.